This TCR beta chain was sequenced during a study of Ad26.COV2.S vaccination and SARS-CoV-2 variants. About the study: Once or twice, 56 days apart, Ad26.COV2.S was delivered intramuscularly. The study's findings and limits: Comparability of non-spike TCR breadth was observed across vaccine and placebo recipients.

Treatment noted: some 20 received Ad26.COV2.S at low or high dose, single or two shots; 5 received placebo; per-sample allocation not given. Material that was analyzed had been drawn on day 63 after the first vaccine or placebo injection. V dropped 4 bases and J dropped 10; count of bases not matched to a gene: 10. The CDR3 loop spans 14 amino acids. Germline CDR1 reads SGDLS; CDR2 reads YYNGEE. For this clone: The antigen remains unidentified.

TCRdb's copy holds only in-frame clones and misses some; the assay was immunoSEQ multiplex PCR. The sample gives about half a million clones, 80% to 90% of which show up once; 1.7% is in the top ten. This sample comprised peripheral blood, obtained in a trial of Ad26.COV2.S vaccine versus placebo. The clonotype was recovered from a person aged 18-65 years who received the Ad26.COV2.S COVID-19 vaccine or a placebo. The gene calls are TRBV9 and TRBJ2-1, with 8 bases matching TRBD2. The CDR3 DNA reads TGTGCCAGCAGCCCGTCGGGGGGGCGAATCGAGCAGTTCTTC. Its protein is CASSPSGGRIEQFF.